Here is one T cell receptor beta chain with its context. Its antigen is not identified. An overlapping HIV-1 Gag peptide pool stimulated these cells at roughly 0.97 ug/peptide/mL. Memory cells lacking CD40L and CD69 with high CD45RO were sorted. The CDR3 runs to 17 residues. Germline V gives CDR1 WSHSY, CDR2 SAAADI. The V end lost 6 bases, the J end lost 0 bases, and 20 bases lay between the germline ends. This sample is drawn from a study of persistence of HIV-infected CD4 T cells. The immunoSEQ assay was version 4, run in survey mode. Template was genomic DNA at approximately 10 ng/uL, with up to roughly 1 ug used per sample. Repertoires were generated with immunoSEQ multiplex PCR, while TCRdb's copy carries only in-frame clones and drops some. The repertoire holds 25,000 to 40,000 clones, with approximately 85% as singletons. Findings and limits, study-wide: Proviral oligoclonality tracked with TCR oligoclonality within the same sorted cells.

The chain employs TRBV10-2 and TRBJ1-1; D gene ambiguous. The sequencing here drew on CD4+ T cells sorted from PBMCs after roughly 20-hour stimulation, taken from a patient who received antiretroviral therapy. This clonotype originated in an adult woman with HIV who was CMV-seropositive. CDR3 bases: TGCGCCAGCAGGGTACCCCCTGTCGTTCGTGTGAACACTGAAGCTTTCTTT. Residues: CASRVPPVVRVNTEAFF.